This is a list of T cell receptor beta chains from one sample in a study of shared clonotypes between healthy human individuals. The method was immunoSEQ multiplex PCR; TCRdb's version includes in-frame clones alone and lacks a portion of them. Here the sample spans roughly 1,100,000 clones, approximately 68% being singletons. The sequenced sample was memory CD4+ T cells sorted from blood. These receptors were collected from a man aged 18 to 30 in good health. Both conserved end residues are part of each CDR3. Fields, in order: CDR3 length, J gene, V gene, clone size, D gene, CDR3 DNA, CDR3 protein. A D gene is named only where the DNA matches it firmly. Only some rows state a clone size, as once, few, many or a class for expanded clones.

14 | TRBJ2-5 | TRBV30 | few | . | TGTGCCTGGAGTAACAAAGATGGTTTGGAGACCCAGTACTTC | CAWSNKDGLETQYF
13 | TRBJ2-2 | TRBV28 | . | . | TGTGCCAGCAGTTTAAGGAACACCGGGGAGCTGTTTTTT | CASSLRNTGELFF
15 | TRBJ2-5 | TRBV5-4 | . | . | TGTGCCAGCAGCTTGGGGGTTTCGTTAAAAGAGACCCAGTACTTC | CASSLGVSLKETQYF
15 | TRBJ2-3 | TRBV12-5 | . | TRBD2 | TGTGCTAGTGGCTCCGGGACTAGCCACACAGATACGCAGTATTTT | CASGSGTSHTDTQYF
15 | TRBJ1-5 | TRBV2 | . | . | TGTGCCAGCAGCGAGACAGGATCGTTCAGTCAGCCCCAGCATTTT | CASSETGSFSQPQHF
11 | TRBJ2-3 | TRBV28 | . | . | TGTGCCAGCAGTTTTCGAGATACGCAGTATTTT | CASSFRDTQYF
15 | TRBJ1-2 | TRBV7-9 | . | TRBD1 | TGTGCCAGCAGCAGCCCGGGACAGGGGAACTATGGCTACACCTTC | CASSSPGQGNYGYTF
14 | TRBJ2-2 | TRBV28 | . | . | TGTGCCAGCAGTCGACCAGGGAAGTCCGGGGAGCTGTTTTTT | CASSRPGKSGELFF
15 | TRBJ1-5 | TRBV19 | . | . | TGTGCCAGTATTCCAGGTCAGTTGAGCAATCAGCCCCAGCATTTT | CASIPGQLSNQPQHF
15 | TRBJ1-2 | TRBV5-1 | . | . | TGCGCCAGCAGCCCACAGACCTCAGCTAACTATGGCTACACCTTC | CASSPQTSANYGYTF
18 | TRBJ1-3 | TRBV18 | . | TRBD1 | TGTGCCAGCTCACCAACCTTAACGGGGGACAGTGCTGGAAACACCATATATTTT | CASSPTLTGDSAGNTIYF
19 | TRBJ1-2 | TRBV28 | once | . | TGTGCCAGCAGCAAATGGTCGGAGGGGGAACGGCGGCTTAACTATGGCTACACCTTC | CASSKWSEGERRLNYGYTF
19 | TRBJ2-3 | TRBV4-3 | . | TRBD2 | TGCGCCAGCAGCCAAGACGTAGCGGGAGGGGTCTCTAGCACAGATACGCAGTATTTT | CASSQDVAGGVSSTDTQYF
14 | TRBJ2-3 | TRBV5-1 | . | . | TGCGCCAGCAGCTCGTACAACCCCACAGATACGCAGTATTTT | CASSSYNPTDTQYF
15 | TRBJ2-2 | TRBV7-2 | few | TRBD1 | TGTGCCAGCAGCTTAGAATCACAGGGGACCGGGGAGCTGTTTTTT | CASSLESQGTGELFF
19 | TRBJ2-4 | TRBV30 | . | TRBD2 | TGTGCCTGGAGTGCCTGGACTAGCGGAGAGAAACTAGCCAAAAACATTCAGTACTTC | CAWSAWTSGEKLAKNIQYF
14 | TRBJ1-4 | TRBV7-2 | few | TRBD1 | TGTGCCAGCAGCCCCCGACAGGGAAGTGAAAAACTGTTTTTT | CASSPRQGSEKLFF
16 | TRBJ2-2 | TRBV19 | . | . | TGTGCCAGTAGTATTTACTCGGACAAGGGCACCGGGGAGCTGTTTTTT | CASSIYSDKGTGELFF
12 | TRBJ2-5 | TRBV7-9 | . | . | TGTGCCAGCAGCTTAGTGGCAGAGACCCAGTACTTC | CASSLVAETQYF
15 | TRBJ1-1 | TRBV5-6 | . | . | TGTGCCAGCAGCTGGGCGGGGGGGCAGAACACTGAAGCTTTCTTT | CASSWAGGQNTEAFF
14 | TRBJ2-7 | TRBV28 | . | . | TGTGCCAGCAGGCATCGTGGGGTATCCTACGAGCAGTACTTC | CASRHRGVSYEQYF
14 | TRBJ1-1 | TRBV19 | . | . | TGTGCCAGTAGTATCGGGGATTCCACGACTGAAGCTTTCTTT | CASSIGDSTTEAFF
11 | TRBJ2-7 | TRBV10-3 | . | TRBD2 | TGTGCCAGACCTAGCGGGAGAGGTCAGTACTTC | CARPSGRGQYF
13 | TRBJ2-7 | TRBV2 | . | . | TGTGCCAGCAGTGAAGGACTTTCCTACGAGCAGTACTTC | CASSEGLSYEQYF
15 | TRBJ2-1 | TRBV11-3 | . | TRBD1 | TGTGCCAGCAGCACCCGGGACAGGGGGCGTGATGAGCAGTTCTTC | CASSTRDRGRDEQFF
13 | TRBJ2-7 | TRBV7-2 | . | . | TGTGCCACCGATACCGGAAGCCCCTACGAGCAGTACTTC | CATDTGSPYEQYF
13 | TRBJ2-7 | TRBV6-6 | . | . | TGTGCCAGCAGTTCCCTTCGGGTCGTCGAGCAGTACTTC | CASSSLRVVEQYF
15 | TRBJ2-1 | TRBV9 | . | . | TGTGCCAGCAGCCCCCTAGGGGGATCCTACAATGAGCAGTTCTTC | CASSPLGGSYNEQFF
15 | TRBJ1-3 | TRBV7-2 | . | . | TGTGCCAGCAGCTTATACGGCAGCCAAGGAAACACCATATATTTT | CASSLYGSQGNTIYF
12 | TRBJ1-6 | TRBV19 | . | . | TGTGCCAGTAGTAATACAGAGTCACCCCTCCACTTT | CASSNTESPLHF
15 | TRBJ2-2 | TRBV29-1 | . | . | TGCAGCGTTGGAAAGGAGACGGCGAACACCGGGGAGCTGTTTTTT | CSVGKETANTGELFF
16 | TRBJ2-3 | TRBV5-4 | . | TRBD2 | TGTGCCAGCAGCTTGGCTGCCAGCGGGGGGAAGGATACGCAGTATTTT | CASSLAASGGKDTQYF
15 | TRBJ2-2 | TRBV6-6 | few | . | TGTGCCAGCAGTTCCCTCGGGGGAAACACCGGGGAGCTGTTTTTT | CASSSLGGNTGELFF
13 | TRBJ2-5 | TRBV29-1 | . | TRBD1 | TGCAGCGCCGGACAGGGAAGCCAAGAGACCCAGTACTTC | CSAGQGSQETQYF
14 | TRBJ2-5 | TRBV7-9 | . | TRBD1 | TGTGCCAGCACCCGCACAGGGGGCGCAGAGACCCAGTACTTC | CASTRTGGAETQYF
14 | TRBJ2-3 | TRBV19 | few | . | TGTGCCAGTAGGTCCGAGGGTTTAACAGATACGCAGTATTTT | CASRSEGLTDTQYF
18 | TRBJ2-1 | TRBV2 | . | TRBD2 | TGTGCCAGCAGCCCCCCCCCTGGGCTAGCGGGAGTAGGGTATGAGCAGTTCTTC | CASSPPPGLAGVGYEQFF
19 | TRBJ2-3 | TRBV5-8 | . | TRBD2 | TGTGCCAGCAGCTTGAACCTAGCGGGAGGGTTAACTAGCACAGATACGCAGTATTTT | CASSLNLAGGLTSTDTQYF
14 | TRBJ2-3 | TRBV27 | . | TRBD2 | TGTGCCAGCACCGGTCGCGGGGGGACAGATACGCAGTATTTT | CASTGRGGTDTQYF
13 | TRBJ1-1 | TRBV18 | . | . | TGTGCCAGCTCCCTAACAGTGGGGACTGAAGCTTTCTTT | CASSLTVGTEAFF
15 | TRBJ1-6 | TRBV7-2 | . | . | TGTGCCAGCAGCCGTGGAGGGTTGGGTAATTCACCCCTCCACTTT | CASSRGGLGNSPLHF
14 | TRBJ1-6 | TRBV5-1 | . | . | TGCGCCAGCAGCTCCGCGGGGTTGGAATCACCCCTCCACTTT | CASSSAGLESPLHF
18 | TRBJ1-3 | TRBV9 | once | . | TGTGCCAGCAGCCCGCGATGGGAGAGTCGACAATCTGGAAACACCATATATTTT | CASSPRWESRQSGNTIYF
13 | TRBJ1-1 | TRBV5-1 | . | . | TGCGCCAGCAGCCGCCAGGGTGTCACTGAAGCTTTCTTT | CASSRQGVTEAFF
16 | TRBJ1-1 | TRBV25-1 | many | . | TGTGCCAGCAGTGGATCACTTGGTAGGGTCGTATCTGAAGCTTTCTTT | CASSGSLGRVVSEAFF
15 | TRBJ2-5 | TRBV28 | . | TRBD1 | TGTGCCAGCAGTTTAGGGGGGACAGGGGGCGAGACCCAGTACTTC | CASSLGGTGGETQYF
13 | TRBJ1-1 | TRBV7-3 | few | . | TGTGCCAGCAGCTTTCAGGAGAACACTGAAGCTTTCTTT | CASSFQENTEAFF